A single sample is the source of the 13 T cell receptor beta chains below, sequenced in a study. TCRdb processed the 5' RACE reads anew with MiXCR; each CDR3 protein has one entry. The table includes 55,000 or so distinct CDR3 sequences, under 25% detected once. Treg sorting used a CD4+CD25+CD127-/low gate. The specimen was tumor-infiltrating Tregs sorted from the breast tumor. These receptor sequences come from a female donor with breast cancer.

The table lists this clonotype with a few counts. The rearrangement joins TRBV4-1 to TRBJ2-1; 12 bases fit TRBD2. The CDR3 consists of 15 residues. V was clipped by 3 bases and J by 3 bases; unmatched bases: 0. CDR1 MGHRA and CDR2 YSYEKL come from the germline V gene. CDR3 protein: CASSQGLAGYNEQFF. CDR3 DNA: TGCGCCAGCAGCCAGGGACTAGCGGGCTACAATGAGCAGTTCTTC.

This clonotype showed up many times. J is TRBJ2-3 and V is TRBV20-1; tentatively, D is TRBD2 (6 bases). The length of the CDR3 is 14 residues. The germline CDR1 and CDR2 sequences are DFQATT and SNEGSKA (reference sequence). V lost 4 bases, J lost 4 bases, and 15 bases lay in between. Here the CDR3 DNA reads TGCAGTGCTAATGATCTAGCGAGGCCAGATACGCAGTATTTT. Amino acids: CSANDLARPDTQYF.

This clonotype was counted at least ten times. This chain links TRBV4-1 with TRBJ2-1; TRBD2 aligns across 10 bases. Trimming removed 4 bases from V and 8 bases from J; junction bases left unmatched: 14. This CDR3 has 17 amino acids. CDR1 is MGHRA and CDR2 is YSYEKL in the germline V gene. The CDR3 nucleotides are TGCGCCAGCAGCCTATCGACCTTAGCGGGAGGTTGGGATGAGCAGTTCTTC. This gives the protein CASSLSTLAGGWDEQFF.

This clonotype was detected ten times or more. The chain uses TRBV7-8 and TRBJ2-1; TRBD1 agrees at 7 bases. The CDR3 has 14 residues. Per germline, CDR1 SGHVS and CDR2 FQNEAQ. Trimming at V came to 3 bases and at J to 7 bases, leaving 6 bases not matched to a gene. The CDR3 sequence is CASSLGQSRNEQFF. The CDR3 nucleotides are TGTGCCAGCAGCTTGGGACAGTCCCGTAATGAGCAGTTCTTC.

This chain joins TRBV5-1 and TRBJ1-4, with 7 bases matching TRBD1. Germline V CDR1 and CDR2: SGHRS, YFSETQ. The ends lost 1 base at V and 5 bases at J; junction bases unmatched: 2. The CDR3 runs to 14 residues. CDR3 DNA: TGCGCCAGCAGCTTGACAGGGGAGAATGAAAAACTGTTTTTT. Translated, it gives CASSLTGENEKLFF.

This clonotype has only a few counts. This chain uses TRBV7-2 with TRBJ2-7, with 8 nucleotides matching TRBD2. Per the germline V gene, CDR1 is SGHTA and CDR2 is FQGNSA. The CDR3 covers 17 residues. The ends lost 4 bases at V and 3 bases at J; junction bases unmatched: 14. The CDR3: CASSSPGGSGVLYEQYF. The CDR3 coding sequence is TGTGCCAGCAGCTCTCCAGGTGGTAGCGGGGTCCTCTACGAGCAGTACTTC.

The CDR3 coding sequence is TGTGCCAGCAGTGCTTTCAGGGGTCGAGAGACCCAGTACTTC. This gives the protein CASSAFRGRETQYF. The rearrangement links TRBV6-1 to TRBJ2-5, with TRBD1 as a possible D gene (6 bases). The CDR3 length is 14 residues. CDR1 is MNHNS and CDR2 is SASEGT in the germline V gene. V shed 4 bases and J shed 4 bases, with 13 bases lying between them.

The V and J genes are TRBV5-1 and TRBJ2-7, with a possible D match to TRBD2 (6 bases). V lost 0 bases and J 11 bases, leaving 18 bases between the germline ends. There are 14 residues in the CDR3. The germline V gene encodes CDR1 SGHRS and CDR2 YFSETQ. The CDR3 DNA reads TGCGCCAGCAGCTTGGATACTAGCTCTAAACCCGAGTACTTC. Translation gives CASSLDTSSKPEYF.

The table lists this clonotype with many counts. The DNA of the CDR3 is TGTGCCAGCAGCTTTCCAGCGGGAGGGCCAGAGACCCAGTACTTC. Translation: CASSFPAGGPETQYF. The chain links TRBV7-8 to TRBJ2-5, with 10 bases lining up with TRBD2. Germline CDR1 is SGHVS and CDR2 is FQNEAQ. V lost 3 bases and J lost 4; bases outside the gene matches: 5. The CDR3 is 15 amino acids.

There are a few counts of this clonotype. The rearrangement links TRBV28 to TRBJ2-5; TRBD1 matches 10 bases. Germline loops: CDR1 MDHEN, CDR2 SYDVKM. The CDR3 runs to 15 residues. V dropped 6 bases and J dropped 5; count of bases not matched to a gene: 9. CDR3 loop: CASSGSGQGSETQYF. In DNA, the CDR3 is TGTGCCAGCAGCGGTTCGGGACAGGGGTCGGAGACCCAGTACTTC.

The rearrangement links TRBV11-3 to TRBJ2-3, with 9 bases aligning to TRBD1. The ends lost 5 bases at V and 1 base at J; junction bases unmatched: 4. CDR3 length: 15 amino acids. CDR1 is SGHNT and CDR2 is YENEEA in the germline V gene. The CDR3 region has the DNA TGTGCCAGCAGCCAACAGGGGGCTGGCACAGATACGCAGTATTTT. Its translation: CASSQQGAGTDTQYF.

Notes on this clonotype: Possible read error: a much larger clone is one base away. This chain links TRBV10-1 with TRBJ2-2, with D possibly being TRBD1 (5 bases). Trimming took off 5 bases at V and 5 bases at J, with 6 bases between the two ends. The germline V gene has CDR1 WNHNN and CDR2 SYGVQD (reference sequence). This CDR3 is 12 amino acids long. In nucleotides, the CDR3 is TGCGCCAGCAGTCGGACAACCGGGGAGCTGTTTTTT. It yields the protein CASSRTTGELFF.

In DNA, the CDR3 is TGCGCCAGCAGCTTAAAAGGGCACTACGAGCAGTACTTC. Translation: CASSLKGHYEQYF. The chain has TRBV5-1 and TRBJ2-7; D ambiguous. The germline V gene encodes CDR1 SGHRS and CDR2 YFSETQ. The V and J ends lost 2 bases and 3 bases respectively, with 9 bases between them. The CDR3 totals 13 residues.